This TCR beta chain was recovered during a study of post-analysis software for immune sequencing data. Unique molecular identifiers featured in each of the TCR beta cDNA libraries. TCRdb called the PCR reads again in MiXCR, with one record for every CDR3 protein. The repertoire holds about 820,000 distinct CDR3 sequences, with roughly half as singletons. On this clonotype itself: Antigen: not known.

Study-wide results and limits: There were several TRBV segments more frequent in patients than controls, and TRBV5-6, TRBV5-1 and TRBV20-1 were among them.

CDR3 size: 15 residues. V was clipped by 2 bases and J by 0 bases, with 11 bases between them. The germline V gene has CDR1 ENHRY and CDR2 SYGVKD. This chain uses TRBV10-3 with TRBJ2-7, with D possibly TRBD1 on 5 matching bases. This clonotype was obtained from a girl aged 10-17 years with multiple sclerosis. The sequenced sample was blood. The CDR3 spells CAISEQGSISYEQYF. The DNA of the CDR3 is TGTGCCATCAGTGAGCAGGGATCTATCTCCTACGAGCAGTACTTC.